What follows are 21 T cell receptor beta chains derived from one specimen sequenced in a study of T cell responses to AZD1222 COVID-19 vaccine. Profiling relied on immunoSEQ multiplex PCR, and the TCRdb table lists in-frame clones only, not all of them. Among nearly 100,000 clones listed, around nine tenths were seen once. The sample was peripheral blood, taken on day 0 of AZD1222 vaccination. The receptors here all came from an adult in good health.

The rearrangement uses TRBV19 and TRBJ2-7; maybe TRBD2 (5 bases). Trimming cost V 8 bases and J 2 bases, with 16 bases left between them. Per the germline V gene, CDR1 is LNHDA and CDR2 is SQIVND (reference sequence). This CDR3 region has 14 residues. The CDR3, as DNA: TGTGCCAGTGGAGGCGACTCGGGGACCTACGAGCAGTACTTC. It translates to CASGGDSGTYEQYF.

This clone is categorized as medium-sized. V gene TRBV7-9 combines with J gene TRBJ2-2; D may match TRBD1 or TRBD2 (5 bases each). The V end lost 6 bases, the J end lost 5 bases, and 16 bases lay between the germline ends. Germline V gene data show CDR1 as SEHNR and CDR2 as FQNEAQ (reference sequence). CDR3 length: 15 amino acids. CDR3 DNA sequence: TGTGCCAGCAGTTCTCCCTTGGGGGTGACCGGGGAGCTGTTTTTT. Its protein is CASSSPLGVTGELFF.

The chain carries TRBV29-1 and TRBJ2-2; D possibly corresponds to TRBD1 (7 bases). This CDR3 is 15 amino acids long. Trimming removed 6 bases at V and 0 bases at J, with 14 bases between. Germline V CDR1 and CDR2: SQVTM, ANQGSEA. The CDR3 DNA sequence: TGCAGCGTCAGGGGGGCAGGGCCGAACACCGGGGAGCTGTTTTTT. Translating gives CSVRGAGPNTGELFF.

The chain recombines TRBV18 with TRBJ2-1; 10 positions match TRBD1. The trim removed 2 bases at V and 7 bases at J, leaving 11 bases unmatched. The CDR3 spans 17 residues. Germline values: CDR1 KGHSH, CDR2 LQKENI. The CDR3 nucleotides read TGTGCCAGCTCACCAGGACAGGGGGAAAGTTTCAAGAATGAGCAGTTCTTC. Protein product: CASSPGQGESFKNEQFF.

This rearrangement joins TRBV4-3 to TRBJ1-6; D is uncertain. V gave up 0 bases and J gave up 7 bases, with 10 bases separating them. The CDR3 extends over 15 amino acids. Germline loops: CDR1 LGHNA, CDR2 YSLEER. CDR3 coding DNA: TGCGCCAGCAGCCAAGATCCTGGCTTCAATTCACCCCTCCACTTT. Translating gives CASSQDPGFNSPLHF.

This clone is a singleton in its sample. This chain links TRBV19 with TRBJ2-7; 9 nucleotides align to TRBD1. CDR3 size: 15 residues. V dropped 5 bases and J dropped 7; count of bases not matched to a gene: 12. CDR1 and CDR2 from the germline V gene are LNHDA and SQIVND (reference sequence). Here the CDR3 DNA reads TGTGCCAGTAGTCCCCCGGGACAGGGAGCTGGAGAGCAGTACTTC. Translated: CASSPPGQGAGEQYF.

V gene TRBV4-1 combines with J gene TRBJ1-5; 8 bases are a match to TRBD1. Trimming cost V 2 bases and J 7 bases; bases outside gene matches: 7. CDR1 and CDR2 from the germline V gene are MGHRA and YSYEKL. This CDR3 spans 15 amino acids. The DNA for the CDR3 is TGCGCCAGCAGCCAAAAACAGGGGGTTGTACAGCCCCAGCATTTT. Translated: CASSQKQGVVQPQHF.

V is TRBV18 and J is TRBJ1-1; D is perhaps TRBD1 (5 bases). CDR1 and CDR2 (germline): KGHSH, LQKENI. This CDR3 spans 15 amino acids. Trimming pared 3 bases from V and 5 bases from J, leaving 16 bases between. The CDR3 spells CASSPRGDGGTEAFF. As DNA, the CDR3 is TGTGCCAGCTCACCTCGGGGCGATGGGGGAACTGAAGCTTTCTTT.

The genes are TRBV9 and TRBJ1-2; TRBD1 is a possible D gene (6 bases). CDR1 and CDR2 from the germline V gene are SGDLS and YYNGEE. CDR3 size: 15 residues. Between the trimmed V and J ends, which lost 0 bases and 5 bases, there was a span of 14 bases. The CDR3: CASSVGAGADYGYTF. The CDR3 DNA reads TGTGCCAGCAGCGTAGGGGCAGGGGCTGATTATGGCTACACCTTC.

The chain joins TRBV9 to TRBJ2-1, with TRBD1 matching over 7 bases. CDR3 length: 14 residues. The trim removed 0 bases at V and 7 bases at J, leaving 4 bases unmatched. Per germline, CDR1 SGDLS and CDR2 YYNGEE. CDR3 in DNA: TGTGCCAGCAGCGTAGGAGGCAGGGGGAATGAGCAGTTCTTC. It yields the protein CASSVGGRGNEQFF.

This clone was seen once. The CDR3 loop reads CASSYGGTRGGTQYF. CDR3 nucleotide sequence: TGTGCCAGCAGTTATGGGGGAACAAGAGGTGGGACCCAGTACTTC. This sequence joins TRBV28 and TRBJ2-5; D is possibly TRBD1 or TRBD2 (5 bases each). This CDR3 comprises 15 residues. CDR1 is MDHEN, CDR2 SYDVKM, per germline. V lost 4 bases and J 7 bases, leaving 19 bases between the germline ends.

This chain connects TRBV11-2 to TRBJ1-2, with D perhaps matching TRBD1 (5 bases). Trimming stripped 1 base from V and 0 bases from J, with 6 bases between. The CDR3 loop spans 14 amino acids. Germline V CDR1 and CDR2: SGHAT, FQNNGV. CDR3: CASSLATANYGYTF. CDR3 nucleotides: TGTGCCAGCAGCTTAGCGACAGCTAACTATGGCTACACCTTC.

V is TRBV4-1 and J is TRBJ2-1; D is tentatively TRBD1 or TRBD2 (5 bases each). The CDR3 spans 11 residues. With 4 bases removed from V and 10 bases from J, the gap between germline ends came to 8 bases. Germline V CDR1 and CDR2: MGHRA, YSYEKL. CDR3 in DNA: TGCGCCAGCAGCCGGGACGCGGAGCAGTTCTTC. Residues: CASSRDAEQFF.

In nucleotides, the CDR3 is TGTGCCAGCACCCCCTCGGGTATCTATGGCTACACCTTC. This translates into CASTPSGIYGYTF. The rearrangement uses TRBV6-6 and TRBJ1-2; D remains ambiguous. The CDR3 sequence is 13 residues long. CDR1 and CDR2 from the germline V gene are MNHNY and SVGAGI (reference sequence). V dropped 7 bases and J dropped 4 bases, with 13 bases sitting between them.

This clone occurred once. Additional DNA sequences in this sample encode the identical CDR3. The chain couples TRBV19 to TRBJ1-2; no reliable D call. The germline gives CDR1 LNHDA, CDR2 SQIVND (reference sequence). Trimming pared 3 bases from V and 2 bases from J, leaving 7 bases between. CDR3 size: 13 residues. CDR3 DNA: TGTGCCAGTAGTATCGCGGGAAACTATGGCTACACCTTC. Amino acids: CASSIAGNYGYTF. Variable domain in full (rest from reference TRBV19 and TRBJ1-2): DGGITQSPKYLFRKEGQNVTLSCEQNLNHDAMYWYRQDPGQGLRLIYYSQIVNDFQKGDIAEGYSVSREKKESFPLTVTSAQKNPTAFYLCASSIAGNYGYTFGSGTRLTVV.

J is TRBJ1-3 and V is TRBV4-3; D not resolved. With 3 bases removed from V and 0 bases from J, the gap between germline ends came to 9 bases. The CDR3 spans 15 residues. Germline CDR1 reads LGHNA; CDR2 reads YSLEER. The CDR3: CASSQDINSGNTIYF. The CDR3 DNA sequence: TGCGCCAGCAGCCAGGATATTAACTCTGGAAACACCATATATTTT.

The chain combines TRBV20-1 with TRBJ2-5; D remains ambiguous. With 7 bases removed from V and 5 bases from J, the gap between germline ends came to 11 bases. Germline CDR1 and CDR2: DFQATT and SNEGSKA (reference sequence). The CDR3 loop spans 11 amino acids. The CDR3 DNA is TGCAGTGGAGTAATCGGGGAGACCCAGTACTTC. Amino acid sequence: CSGVIGETQYF.

The chain links TRBV4-3 to TRBJ2-1, with D perhaps TRBD1 (5 bases). The V and J ends lost 4 bases and 6 bases respectively, with 10 bases between them. The CDR3 has 13 amino acids. Per germline, CDR1 LGHNA and CDR2 YSLEER. The CDR3 DNA reads as TGCGCCAGCAGCCGAGACCAGGGCAATGAGCAGTTCTTC. Its protein is CASSRDQGNEQFF.

The gene calls are TRBV5-1 and TRBJ1-2; TRBD1 might be the D (5 bases). V was pared by 3 bases and J by 0 bases, with 12 bases between. Germline CDR1 SGHRS, CDR2 YFSETQ. The CDR3 runs 15 residues. CDR3 coding DNA: TGCGCCAGCAGCTCTACAGGATCCGCTAACTATGGCTACACCTTC. This encodes CASSSTGSANYGYTF.

Concerning this clone: Other DNA sequences of this sample code for an identical CDR3. This rearrangement joins TRBV7-9 to TRBJ2-3, with 10 positions matching TRBD2. This CDR3 has 15 residues. Germline CDR1 is SEHNR and CDR2 is FQNEAQ (reference sequence). Germline trimming cut 6 bases from V and 2 bases from J; bases unmatched to any gene: 5. CDR3 bases: TGTGCCAGCAGTTGGACTAGCGGACTCACAGATACGCAGTATTTT. Translation gives CASSWTSGLTDTQYF. The entire variable domain, with the rest obtained from reference TRBV7-9 and TRBJ2-3, is as follows: DTGVSQNPRHKITKRGQNVTFRCDPISEHNRLYWYRQTLGQGPEFLTYFQNEAQLEKSRLLSDRFSAERPKGSFSTLEIQRTEQGDSAMYLCASSWTSGLTDTQYFGPGTRLTVL.

The rearrangement links TRBV11-3 to TRBJ1-4, with TRBD1 identical over 7 bases. Germline CDR1 is SGHNT and CDR2 is YENEEA. V was clipped by 3 bases and J by 5 bases; unmatched bases: 3. The CDR3 extends over 14 amino acids. CDR3 sequence (DNA): TGTGCCAGCAGCTTGCTGGGACAGAATGAAAAACTGTTTTTT. Translation: CASSLLGQNEKLFF.